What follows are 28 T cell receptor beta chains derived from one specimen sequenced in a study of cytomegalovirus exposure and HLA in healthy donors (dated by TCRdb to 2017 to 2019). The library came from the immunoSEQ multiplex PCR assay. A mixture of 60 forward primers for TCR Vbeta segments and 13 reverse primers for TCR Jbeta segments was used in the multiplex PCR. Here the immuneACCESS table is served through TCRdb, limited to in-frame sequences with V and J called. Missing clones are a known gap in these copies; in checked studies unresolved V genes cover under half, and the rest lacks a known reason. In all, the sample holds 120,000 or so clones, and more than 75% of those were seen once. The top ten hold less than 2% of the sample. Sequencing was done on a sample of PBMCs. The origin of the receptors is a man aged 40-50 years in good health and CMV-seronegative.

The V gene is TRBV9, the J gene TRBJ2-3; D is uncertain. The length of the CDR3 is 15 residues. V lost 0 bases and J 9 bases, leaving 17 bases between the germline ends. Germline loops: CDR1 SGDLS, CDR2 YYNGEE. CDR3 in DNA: TGTGCCAGCAGCGTAGATGACGCCCCTAGAAGGACGCAGTATTTT. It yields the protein CASSVDDAPRRTQYF.

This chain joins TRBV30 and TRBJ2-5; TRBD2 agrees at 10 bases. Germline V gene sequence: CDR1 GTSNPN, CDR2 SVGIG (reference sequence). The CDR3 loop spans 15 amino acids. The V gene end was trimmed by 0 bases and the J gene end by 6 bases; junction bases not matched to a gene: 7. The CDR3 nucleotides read TGTGCCTGGAGTGTCGGGGCTAGCGGGGGAAAGACCCAGTACTTC. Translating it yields CAWSVGASGGKTQYF.

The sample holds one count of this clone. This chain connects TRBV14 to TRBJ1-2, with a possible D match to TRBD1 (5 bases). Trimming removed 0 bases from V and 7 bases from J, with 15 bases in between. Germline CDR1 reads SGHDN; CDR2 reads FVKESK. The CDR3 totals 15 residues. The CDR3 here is CASSQDQPGLGGYTF. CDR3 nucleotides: TGTGCCAGCAGCCAAGATCAGCCAGGGCTGGGTGGCTACACCTTC.

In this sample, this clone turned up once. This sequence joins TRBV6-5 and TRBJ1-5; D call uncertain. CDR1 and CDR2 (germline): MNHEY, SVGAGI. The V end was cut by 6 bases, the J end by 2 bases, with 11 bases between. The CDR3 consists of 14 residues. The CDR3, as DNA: TGTGCCAGCAGCCTGACTAGGGGCAATCAGCCCCAGCATTTT. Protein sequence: CASSLTRGNQPQHF.

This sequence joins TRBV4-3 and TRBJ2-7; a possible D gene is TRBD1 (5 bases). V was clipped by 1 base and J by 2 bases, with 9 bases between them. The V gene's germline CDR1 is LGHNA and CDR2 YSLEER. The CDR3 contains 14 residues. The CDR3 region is CASSQVLGPYEQYF. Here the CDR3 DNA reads TGCGCCAGCAGCCAAGTTCTGGGGCCCTACGAGCAGTACTTC.

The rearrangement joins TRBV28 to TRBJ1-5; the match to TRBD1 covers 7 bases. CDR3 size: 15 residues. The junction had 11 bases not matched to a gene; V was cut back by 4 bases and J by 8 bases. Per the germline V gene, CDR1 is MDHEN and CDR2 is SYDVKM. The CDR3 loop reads CASSSRTGLIEPQHF. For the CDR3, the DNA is TGTGCCAGCAGTTCACGGACAGGTTTAATTGAGCCCCAGCATTTT.

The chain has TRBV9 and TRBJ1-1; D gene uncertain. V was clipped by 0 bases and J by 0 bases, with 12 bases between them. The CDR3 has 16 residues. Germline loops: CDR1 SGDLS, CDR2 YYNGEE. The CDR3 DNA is TGTGCCAGCAGCGTAGTGGAGGGTCGGGTGAACACTGAAGCTTTCTTT. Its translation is CASSVVEGRVNTEAFF.

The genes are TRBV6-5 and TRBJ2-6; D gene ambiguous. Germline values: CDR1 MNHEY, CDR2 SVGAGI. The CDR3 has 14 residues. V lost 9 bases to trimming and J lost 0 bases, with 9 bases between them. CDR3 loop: CASSVISGANVLTF. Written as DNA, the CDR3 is TGTGCCAGTTCGGTTATCTCTGGGGCCAACGTCCTGACTTTC.

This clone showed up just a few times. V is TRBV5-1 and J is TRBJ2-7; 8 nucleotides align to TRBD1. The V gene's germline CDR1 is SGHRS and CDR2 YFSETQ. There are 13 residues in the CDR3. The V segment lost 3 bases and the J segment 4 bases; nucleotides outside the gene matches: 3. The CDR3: CASSSDRGYEQYF. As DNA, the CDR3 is TGCGCCAGCAGCTCTGACAGGGGATACGAGCAGTACTTC.

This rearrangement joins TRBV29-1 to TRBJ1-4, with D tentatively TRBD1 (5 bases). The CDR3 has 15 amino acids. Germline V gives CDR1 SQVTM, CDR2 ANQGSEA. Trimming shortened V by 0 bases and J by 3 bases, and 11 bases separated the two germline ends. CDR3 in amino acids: CSVEDPRAPNEKLFF. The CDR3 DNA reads TGCAGCGTTGAAGACCCCAGGGCGCCTAATGAAAAACTGTTTTTT.

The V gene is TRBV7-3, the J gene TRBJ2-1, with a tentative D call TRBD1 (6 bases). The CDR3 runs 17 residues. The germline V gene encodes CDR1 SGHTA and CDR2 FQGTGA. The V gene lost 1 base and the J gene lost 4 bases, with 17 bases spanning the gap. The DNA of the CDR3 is TGTGCCAGCAGCTTAAAGCCCTGGGACACCTTATACAATGAGCAGTTCTTC. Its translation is CASSLKPWDTLYNEQFF.

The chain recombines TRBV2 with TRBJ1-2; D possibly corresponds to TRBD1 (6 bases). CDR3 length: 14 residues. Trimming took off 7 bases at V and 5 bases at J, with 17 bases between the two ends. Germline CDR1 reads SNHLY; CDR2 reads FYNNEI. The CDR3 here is CASKGPGGAYGYTF. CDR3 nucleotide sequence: TGTGCCAGCAAGGGGCCGGGGGGGGCGTATGGCTACACCTTC. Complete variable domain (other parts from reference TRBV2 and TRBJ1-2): EPEVTQTPSHQVTQMGQEVILRCVPISNHLYFYWYRQILGQKVEFLVSFYNNEISEKSEIFDDQFSVERPDGSNFTLKIRSTKLEDSAMYFCASKGPGGAYGYTFGSGTRLTVV.

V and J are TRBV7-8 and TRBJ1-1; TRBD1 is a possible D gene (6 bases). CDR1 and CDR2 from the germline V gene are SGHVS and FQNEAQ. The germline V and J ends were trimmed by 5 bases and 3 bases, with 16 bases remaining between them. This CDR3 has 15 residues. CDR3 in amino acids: CASSVLSQGYTEAFF. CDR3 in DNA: TGTGCCAGCAGCGTCCTGAGCCAGGGGTACACTGAAGCTTTCTTT.

CDR3 coding DNA: TGTGCCAGCAGTTCACAGGGCAACTATGGCTACACCTTC. It codes for CASSSQGNYGYTF. V usage is TRBV28 and J usage is TRBJ1-2, with D maybe TRBD1 (6 bases). CDR1 is MDHEN, CDR2 SYDVKM, per germline. CDR3 size: 13 residues. Trimming took off 4 bases at V and 2 bases at J, with 8 bases between the two ends.

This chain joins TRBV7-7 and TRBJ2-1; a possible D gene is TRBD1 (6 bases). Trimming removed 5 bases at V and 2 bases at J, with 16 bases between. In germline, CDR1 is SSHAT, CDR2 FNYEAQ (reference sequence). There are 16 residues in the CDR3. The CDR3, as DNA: TGTGCCAGCAGCCAAAACGCCAGGGGACCCTACAATGAGCAGTTCTTC. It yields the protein CASSQNARGPYNEQFF. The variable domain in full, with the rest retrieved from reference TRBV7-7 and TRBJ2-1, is GAGVSQSPRYKVTKRGQDVTLRCDPISSHATLYWYQQALGQGPEFLTYFNYEAQPDKSGLPSDRFSAERPEGSISTLTIQRTEQRDSAMYRCASSQNARGPYNEQFFGPGTRLTVL.

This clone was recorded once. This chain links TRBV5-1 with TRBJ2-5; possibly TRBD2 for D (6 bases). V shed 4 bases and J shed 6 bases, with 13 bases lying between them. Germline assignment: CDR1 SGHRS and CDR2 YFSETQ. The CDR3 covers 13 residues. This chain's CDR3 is CASSAQGGKTQYF. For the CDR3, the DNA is TGCGCCAGCAGCGCGCAGGGAGGCAAGACCCAGTACTTC. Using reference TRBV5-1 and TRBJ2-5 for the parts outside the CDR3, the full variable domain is KAGVTQTPRYLIKTRGQQVTLSCSPISGHRSVSWYQQTPGQGLQFLFEYFSETQRNKGNFPGRFSGRQFSNSRSEMNVSTLELGDSALYLCASSAQGGKTQYFGPGTRLLVL.

Written as DNA, the CDR3 is TGTGCCAGCCAAAAGTCGGGAGAGACCCAGTACTTC. Translation gives CASQKSGETQYF. The chain joins TRBV7-2 to TRBJ2-5; D is unclear. CDR3 size: 12 residues. Germline values: CDR1 SGHTA, CDR2 FQGNSA. V dropped 8 bases and J dropped 4 bases, with 11 bases sitting between them.

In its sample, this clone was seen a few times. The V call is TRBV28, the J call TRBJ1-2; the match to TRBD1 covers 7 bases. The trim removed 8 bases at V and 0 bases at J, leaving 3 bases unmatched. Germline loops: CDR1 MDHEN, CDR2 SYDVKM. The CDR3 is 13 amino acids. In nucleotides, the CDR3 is TGTGCCAGCCGGGACAGCACTAACTATGGCTACACCTTC. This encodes CASRDSTNYGYTF.

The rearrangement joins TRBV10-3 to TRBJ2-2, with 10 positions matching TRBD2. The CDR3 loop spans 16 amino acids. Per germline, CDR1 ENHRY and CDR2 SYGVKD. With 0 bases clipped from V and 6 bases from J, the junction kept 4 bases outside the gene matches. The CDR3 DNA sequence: TGTGCCATCAGTGAGTCCAGCGGGGGGGGCTCCGGGGAGCTGTTTTTT. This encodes CAISESSGGGSGELFF.

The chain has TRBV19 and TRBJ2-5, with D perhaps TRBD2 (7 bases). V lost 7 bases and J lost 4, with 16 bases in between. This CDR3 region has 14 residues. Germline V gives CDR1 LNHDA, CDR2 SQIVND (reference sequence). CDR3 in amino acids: CASTPGGARETQYF. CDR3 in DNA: TGTGCCAGTACCCCTGGGGGGGCGAGAGAGACCCAGTACTTC.

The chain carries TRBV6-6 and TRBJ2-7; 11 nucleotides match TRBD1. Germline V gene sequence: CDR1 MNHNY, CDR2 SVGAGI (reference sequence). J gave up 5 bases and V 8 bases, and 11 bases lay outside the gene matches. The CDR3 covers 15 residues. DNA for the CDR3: TGTGCCAGCTCCCTCCGGACAGGGGGCGGGAACGAGCAGTACTTC. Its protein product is CASSLRTGGGNEQYF.

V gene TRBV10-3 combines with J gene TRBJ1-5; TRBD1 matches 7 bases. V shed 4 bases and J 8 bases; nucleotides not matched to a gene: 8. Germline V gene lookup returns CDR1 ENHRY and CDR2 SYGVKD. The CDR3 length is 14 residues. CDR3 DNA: TGTGCCATCAGTGCATACAACGGACAGGAGCCCCAGCATTTT. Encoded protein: CAISAYNGQEPQHF.

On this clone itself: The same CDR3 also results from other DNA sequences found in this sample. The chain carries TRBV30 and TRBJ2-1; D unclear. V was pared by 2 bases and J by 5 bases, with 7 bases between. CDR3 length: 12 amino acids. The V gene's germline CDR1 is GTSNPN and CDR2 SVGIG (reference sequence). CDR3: CAWSPSNNEQFF. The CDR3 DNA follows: TGTGCCTGGAGTCCCAGTAACAATGAGCAGTTCTTC.

CDR3 region: CAWSGIRGTEAFF. CDR3 DNA sequence: TGTGCCTGGAGTGGAATTAGGGGGACTGAAGCTTTCTTT. The rearrangement joins TRBV30 to TRBJ1-1; D is possibly TRBD1 (6 bases). Germline CDR1 GTSNPN, CDR2 SVGIG (reference sequence). Trimming removed 1 base at V and 5 bases at J, with 11 bases between. CDR3 length: 13 residues.

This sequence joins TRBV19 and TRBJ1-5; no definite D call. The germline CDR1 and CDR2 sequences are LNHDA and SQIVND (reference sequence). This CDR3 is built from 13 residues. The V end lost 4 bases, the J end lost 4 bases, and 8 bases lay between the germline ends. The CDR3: CASSTAANQPQHF. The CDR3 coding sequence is TGTGCCAGTAGTACGGCAGCGAATCAGCCCCAGCATTTT.

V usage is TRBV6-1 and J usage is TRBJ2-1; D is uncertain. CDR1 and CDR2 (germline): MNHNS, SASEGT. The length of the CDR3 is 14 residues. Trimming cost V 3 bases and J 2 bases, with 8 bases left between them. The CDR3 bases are TGTGCCAGCAGTGAGGCAGGCCCCTACAATGAGCAGTTCTTC. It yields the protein CASSEAGPYNEQFF.

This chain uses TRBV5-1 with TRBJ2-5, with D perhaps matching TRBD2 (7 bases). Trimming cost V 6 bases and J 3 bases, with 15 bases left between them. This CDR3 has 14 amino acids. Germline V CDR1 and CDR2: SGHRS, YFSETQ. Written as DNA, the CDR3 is TGCGCCAGCAACCGCCGAGGGGGGGAAGAGACCCAGTACTTC. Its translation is CASNRRGGEETQYF.

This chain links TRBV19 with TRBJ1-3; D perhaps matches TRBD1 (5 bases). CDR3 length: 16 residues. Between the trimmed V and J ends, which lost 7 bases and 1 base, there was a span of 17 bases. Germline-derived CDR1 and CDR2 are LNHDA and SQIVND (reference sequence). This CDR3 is CASTSRGLKSGNTIYF. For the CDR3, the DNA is TGTGCCAGTACGTCCCGGGGACTGAAATCTGGAAACACCATATATTTT.